This T cell receptor (beta chain) was identified in a study of technical replicates of blood from a handful of donors. The method was immunoSEQ multiplex PCR; TCRdb's version includes in-frame clones alone and lacks a portion of them. The sample gives around 80,000 clones, around 94% of which show up once; approximately 0.41% is in the top ten. V was clipped by 0 bases and J by 4 bases, with 5 bases between them. This CDR3 has 12 amino acids. Germline assignment: CDR1 SGHDT and CDR2 YYEEEE. The chain employs TRBV5-6 and TRBJ2-7; D not certain. This receptor was taken from a human donor in good health. Source material: T cells isolated from PBMCs. CDR3 region: CASSLASYEQYF. For the CDR3, the DNA is TGTGCCAGCAGCTTGGCCTCTTACGAGCAGTACTTC.